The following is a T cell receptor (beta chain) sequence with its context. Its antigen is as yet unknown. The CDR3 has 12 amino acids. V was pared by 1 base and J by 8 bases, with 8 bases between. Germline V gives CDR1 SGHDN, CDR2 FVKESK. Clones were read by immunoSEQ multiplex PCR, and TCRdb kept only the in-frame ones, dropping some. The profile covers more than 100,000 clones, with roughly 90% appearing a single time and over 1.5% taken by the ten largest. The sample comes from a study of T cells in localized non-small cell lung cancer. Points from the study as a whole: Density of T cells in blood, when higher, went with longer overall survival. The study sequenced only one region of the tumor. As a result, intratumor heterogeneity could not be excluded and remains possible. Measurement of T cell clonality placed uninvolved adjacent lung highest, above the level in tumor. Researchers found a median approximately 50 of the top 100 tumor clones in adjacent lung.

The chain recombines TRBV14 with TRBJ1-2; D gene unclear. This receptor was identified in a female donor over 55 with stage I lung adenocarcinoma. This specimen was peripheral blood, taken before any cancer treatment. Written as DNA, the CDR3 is TGTGCCAGCAGCCAAGTCGGTTTAGGCTACACCTTC. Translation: CASSQVGLGYTF.